This TCR beta chain was sequenced during a study of spatial heterogeneity in lung cancer. TCRdb called the 5' RACE reads again in MiXCR, with one record for every CDR3 protein. The data show around 95,000 distinct CDR3 sequences, with approximately 4.4% seen just once and over 20% held by the top ten. Study-wide findings and caveats: Mutation counts in tumors were tracked by counts of expanded intratumoral alpha and beta TCRs.

Time point denoted: sample taken at primary tumor resection. The V and J ends lost 0 bases and 2 bases, in that order; junction bases with no gene match: 5. The CDR3 is 16 amino acids. CDR1 and CDR2 from the germline V gene are SGHRS and YFSETQ. This clonotype has at least ten counts. Its antigen is undetermined. The TCR sequence derives from a male donor with early-stage non-small cell lung cancer. The input for sequencing was lung tumor tissue, taken at surgery. The chain combines TRBV5-1 with TRBJ2-3, with 8 bases matching TRBD2. CDR3 nucleotides: TGCGCCAGCAGCTTGGCAACTAGCGGATTCACAGATACGCAGTATTTT. Its translation is CASSLATSGFTDTQYF.